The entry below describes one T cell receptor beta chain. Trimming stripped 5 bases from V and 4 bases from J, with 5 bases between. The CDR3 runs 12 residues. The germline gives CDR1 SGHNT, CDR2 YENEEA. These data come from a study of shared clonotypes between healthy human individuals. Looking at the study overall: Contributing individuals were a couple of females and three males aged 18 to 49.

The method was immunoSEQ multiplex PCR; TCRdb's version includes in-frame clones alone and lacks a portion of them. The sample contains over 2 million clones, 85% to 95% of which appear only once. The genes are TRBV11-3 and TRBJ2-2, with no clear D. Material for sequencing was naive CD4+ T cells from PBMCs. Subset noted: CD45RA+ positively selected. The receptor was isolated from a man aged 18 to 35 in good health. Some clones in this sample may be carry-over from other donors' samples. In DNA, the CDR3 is TGTGCCAGCAGCCATAGCACCGGGGAGCTGTTTTTT. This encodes CASSHSTGELFF.